The clone carrying this T cell receptor (beta chain) was recorded at least ten times. Its antigen remains unknown. Transcripts of RNA were the source for amplifying TCR beta CDR3 regions. Second-round multiplex PCR came after first-round RT-PCR with HTBI primers. TCRdb ran MiXCR on the multiplex PCR reads and lists one entry per CDR3 protein. The data hold about 740,000 distinct CDR3 sequences, with around 40% observed a single time. These data come from a study of Graves' ophthalmopathy and Graves' hyperthyroidism. In the study overall: Upon initial diagnosis and before any treatment, peripheral blood was collected.

Study findings and constraints: For predicting ophthalmopathy progression, the model had 55% to 71% sensitivity and 72.22% specificity.

All donors with ophthalmopathy were recorded as having moderate-to-severe activity, CAS ≥3, NOSPECS ≥4 and a duration under 3 months. The clonotype originates from an adult man with Graves' ophthalmopathy. Sequences were obtained from peripheral blood.

The DNA for the CDR3 is TGTGCCAGTAGTACCACATCGGGTGCTGGTCATTCACCCCTCCACTTT. It encodes CASSTTSGAGHSPLHF. The gene calls are TRBV19 and TRBJ1-6; the D is unclear. With 4 bases removed from V and 8 bases from J, the gap between germline ends came to 18 bases. The CDR3 spans 16 residues. Germline CDR1 reads LNHDA; CDR2 reads SQIVND (reference sequence). The full variable domain, rest sourced from reference TRBV19 and TRBJ1-6, is DGGITQSPKYLFRKEGQNVTLSCEQNLNHDAMYWYRQDPGQGLRLIYYSQIVNDFQKGDIAEGYSVSREKKESFPLTVTSAQKNPTAFYLCASSTTSGAGHSPLHFGNGTRLTVT.